The 27 T cell receptor beta chains below all came from one sample that was sequenced in a study of CD8+CD57+ T cells in acquired aplastic anemia. The template for TCR beta VDJ and CDR3 sequence profiling was genomic DNA. TCRdb called the reads again in MiXCR, with one record for every CDR3 protein. The profile shows more than 150,000 distinct CDR3 sequences, just over 45% of them singletons. Sequencing input: sorted CD4+, CD8+, or CD8+CD57+ T cells (not recorded which) from PBMCs. The receptor set was obtained from a human donor in good health.

This sequence joins TRBV30 and TRBJ1-1; D gene ambiguous. The CDR3 sequence is 13 residues long. Germline-derived CDR1 and CDR2 are GTSNPN and SVGIG (reference sequence). Trimming removed 3 bases from V and 0 bases from J, with 8 bases in between. In DNA form, the CDR3 reads TGTGCCTGGAGCAGAAACATGAACACTGAAGCTTTCTTT. Amino acid sequence: CAWSRNMNTEAFF.

The chain recombines TRBV2 with TRBJ2-1, with TRBD1 matching 10 bases. Trimming at V came to 5 bases and at J to 7 bases, leaving 8 bases not matched to a gene. The CDR3 length is 15 residues. The germline CDR1 and CDR2 sequences are SNHLY and FYNNEI. The DNA for the CDR3 is TGTGCCAGCAGTACCCAGGGACAGGGGAAGAATGAGCAGTTCTTC. Its protein product is CASSTQGQGKNEQFF.

This clonotype was found once. V is TRBV20-1 and J is TRBJ2-1, with 9 positions matching TRBD2. In germline, CDR1 is DFQATT, CDR2 SNEGSKA (reference sequence). This CDR3 comprises 16 residues. V dropped 2 bases and J dropped 3; count of bases not matched to a gene: 8. The CDR3 spells CSARLRASGVYNEQFF. The CDR3 nucleotides read TGCAGTGCTAGATTGAGGGCTAGCGGGGTCTACAATGAGCAGTTCTTC.

This rearrangement joins TRBV6-5 to TRBJ1-6, with 9 bases lining up with TRBD1. The CDR3 is made up of 14 amino acids. Trimming at V came to 0 bases and at J to 11 bases, leaving 2 bases not matched to a gene. The V gene's germline CDR1 is MNHEY and CDR2 SVGAGI. The CDR3 DNA sequence: TGTGCCAGCAGTTACTCGACAGGGGGGACACCCCTCCACTTT. This codes for CASSYSTGGTPLHF.

This clonotype came up a few times. This chain joins TRBV28 and TRBJ2-3, with TRBD2 identical over 9 bases. The V gene end was trimmed by 2 bases and the J gene end by 5 bases; junction bases not matched to a gene: 5. Germline V gives CDR1 MDHEN, CDR2 SYDVKM. CDR3 length equals 15 residues. The CDR3 DNA is TGTGCCAGCAGTTTAGGCGGGAGGGCCGGAGATACGCAGTATTTT. It specifies CASSLGGRAGDTQYF.

This clonotype was counted ten times or more. The chain couples TRBV7-2 to TRBJ1-1; D call uncertain. This CDR3 spans 15 amino acids. V lost 2 bases, J lost 1 base, and 11 bases lay in between. CDR1 SGHTA and CDR2 FQGNSA come from the germline V gene. The CDR3 loop reads CASSLYLVGNTEAFF. CDR3 coding DNA: TGTGCCAGCAGCTTATATCTGGTCGGGAACACTGAAGCTTTCTTT.

The rearrangement uses TRBV14 and TRBJ1-5; unclear D gene. The CDR3 runs to 13 residues. The ends were cut back, 0 bases at V and 8 bases at J, with 8 bases in the middle. Looked up from germline, CDR1 is SGHDN and CDR2 is FVKESK. The chain's CDR3 is CASSQDLKKPQHF. The CDR3 DNA reads TGTGCCAGCAGCCAAGATCTGAAAAAGCCCCAGCATTTT.

This clonotype has ten or more counts. V is TRBV9 and J is TRBJ2-3; 10 nucleotides agree with TRBD2. The J segment lost 1 base and the V segment lost 0 bases, leaving 8 bases of the junction unmatched. The CDR3 consists of 18 residues. Germline V gene sequence: CDR1 SGDLS, CDR2 YYNGEE. The CDR3 protein is CASSVAPSGSAGTDTQYF. DNA for the CDR3: TGTGCCAGCAGCGTAGCGCCTAGCGGGAGTGCCGGCACAGATACGCAGTATTTT.

The rearrangement joins TRBV29-1 to TRBJ1-1; D is perhaps TRBD1 (5 bases). The V gene lost 2 bases and the J gene lost 5 bases, with 15 bases spanning the gap. Germline V CDR1 and CDR2: SQVTM, ANQGSEA. This CDR3 is built from 14 residues. The DNA of the CDR3 is TGCAGCGTTGAACCACAGCGGGGGTTGACTGAAGCTTTCTTT. Translation gives CSVEPQRGLTEAFF.

As concerns this clonotype: One end of the junction does not line up with germline, which may come from a read error. The chain carries TRBV4-1 and TRBJ1-6; no firm D call. CDR1 and CDR2 from the germline V gene are MGHRA and YSYEKL. The CDR3 loop spans 12 amino acids. The CDR3 loop is CASSQSVGALHF. In DNA form, the CDR3 reads TGTGCCAGCAGCCAATCCGTTGGGGCCCTCCACTTT.

A few counts support this clonotype. V usage is TRBV5-1 and J usage is TRBJ2-7; 14 nucleotides match TRBD2. V dropped 3 bases and J dropped 6; count of bases not matched to a gene: 8. This CDR3 comprises 16 residues. Germline V gene sequence: CDR1 SGHRS, CDR2 YFSETQ. The CDR3 DNA follows: TGCGCCAGCAGCTCCCCCGGGACTAGCGGGGGCGGCGAGCAGTACTTC. Translation gives CASSSPGTSGGGEQYF.

The chain links TRBV7-3 to TRBJ2-7; tentatively, D is TRBD2 (6 bases). The V gene's germline CDR1 is SGHTA and CDR2 FQGTGA. The CDR3 is 14 amino acids. The germline V and J ends were trimmed by 2 bases and 3 bases, with 11 bases remaining between them. This chain's CDR3 is CASSLGRTDYEQYF. In DNA, the CDR3 is TGTGCCAGCAGCTTAGGGAGGACGGACTACGAGCAGTACTTC.

The gene calls are TRBV7-2 and TRBJ2-7; D unresolved. This CDR3 is built from 15 residues. The germline V gene has CDR1 SGHTA and CDR2 FQGNSA. Deletions cut 2 bases from V and 2 bases from J, with 13 bases between. CDR3 residues: CASSLIGGPTYEQYF. The DNA of the CDR3 is TGTGCCAGCAGCTTAATTGGCGGCCCCACCTACGAGCAGTACTTC.

V is TRBV20-1 and J is TRBJ2-3; possible D gene TRBD1, 6 bases. Per the germline V gene, CDR1 is DFQATT and CDR2 is SNEGSKA (reference sequence). V was shortened by 0 bases and J by 4 bases, with 11 bases between the two germline ends. The CDR3 has 14 amino acids. The CDR3 loop reads CSARDRAGADTQYF. CDR3 nucleotides: TGCAGTGCTAGAGATCGCGCAGGGGCAGATACGCAGTATTTT.

This clonotype has more than one count but fewer than ten. The CDR3, as DNA: TGTGCCACATCTACAGGACAGGGGGCGGGCACAGATACGCAGTATTTT. Amino acid sequence: CATSTGQGAGTDTQYF. This sequence joins TRBV24-1 and TRBJ2-3, with 11 bases that match TRBD1. The CDR3 length is 16 residues. Germline V lookup: CDR1 KGHDR, CDR2 SFDVKD. The trim removed 10 bases at V and 1 base at J, leaving 9 bases unmatched.

This clonotype appeared many times. V and J are TRBV29-1 and TRBJ2-3; TRBD1 might be the D (5 bases). V was shortened by 6 bases and J by 2 bases, with 12 bases between the two germline ends. The CDR3 loop spans 13 amino acids. Germline V gene data show CDR1 as SQVTM and CDR2 as ANQGSEA. This chain's CDR3 is CSVATAFTDTQYF. The CDR3 DNA follows: TGCAGCGTCGCGACAGCCTTCACAGATACGCAGTATTTT.

The rearrangement joins TRBV2 to TRBJ2-7; the D is unclear. V was shortened by 8 bases and J by 2 bases, with 16 bases between the two germline ends. Germline CDR1 reads SNHLY; CDR2 reads FYNNEI. This CDR3 region has 14 residues. Here the CDR3 DNA reads TGTGCCAGCGGTCCGAGAGCCCAAGCCTACGAGCAGTACTTC. It codes for CASGPRAQAYEQYF. The variable domain in full, completed from reference TRBV2 and TRBJ2-7, reads EPEVTQTPSHQVTQMGQEVILRCVPISNHLYFYWYRQILGQKVEFLVSFYNNEISEKSEIFDDQFSVERPDGSNFTLKIRSTKLEDSAMYFCASGPRAQAYEQYFGPGTRLTVT.

The J gene is TRBJ2-2, the V gene TRBV7-9; no firm D call. The V gene lost 3 bases and the J gene lost 6 bases, with 8 bases spanning the gap. Germline V gene lookup returns CDR1 SEHNR and CDR2 FQNEAQ (reference sequence). The CDR3 runs to 13 residues. CDR3 residues: CASSFTISGELFF. DNA for the CDR3: TGTGCCAGCAGCTTTACGATATCCGGGGAGCTGTTTTTT.

The genes are TRBV6-2 or TRBV6-3 and TRBJ1-2, with a tentative D call TRBD1 (5 bases). Germline V gene lookup returns CDR1 MNHEY and CDR2 SVGEGT. V lost 0 bases to trimming and J lost 4 bases, with 12 bases between them. This CDR3 has 15 residues. CDR3 in DNA: TGTGCCAGCAGTTACTCGATTCGGGGGATCTATGGCTACACCTTC. As protein: CASSYSIRGIYGYTF.

This clonotype has at least ten counts. The chain employs TRBV7-8 and TRBJ2-1; 10 bases are a match to TRBD2. V was pared by 5 bases and J by 4 bases, with 5 bases of the junction left unmatched. Germline assignment: CDR1 SGHVS and CDR2 FQNEAQ. The CDR3 is 15 residues long. CDR3 sequence reads: CASSTRTSGYNEQFF. Written as DNA, the CDR3 is TGTGCCAGCAGCACCCGGACTAGCGGATACAATGAGCAGTTCTTC.

The sample holds one count of this clonotype. This chain uses TRBV19 with TRBJ1-3; 11 nucleotides line up with TRBD1. The CDR3 contains 14 residues. V shed 5 bases and J 8 bases; nucleotides not matched to a gene: 5. Germline assignment: CDR1 LNHDA and CDR2 SQIVND (reference sequence). Here the CDR3 reads CASSFGQGAYTIYF. DNA of the CDR3: TGTGCCAGTAGTTTCGGACAGGGGGCCTACACCATATATTTT.

At least ten counts were recorded for this clonotype. The chain employs TRBV10-1 and TRBJ2-1; TRBD1 or TRBD2 may be the D gene (7 bases each). The CDR3 totals 14 residues. Deletions cut 4 bases from V and 6 bases from J, with 13 bases between. The germline gives CDR1 WNHNN, CDR2 SYGVQD (reference sequence). Written as DNA, the CDR3 is TGCGCCAGCAGTGTGGAGCGGGACAGCAATGAGCAGTTCTTC. Translated: CASSVERDSNEQFF.

The chain carries TRBV29-1 and TRBJ1-2; 9 nucleotides agree with TRBD1. Germline CDR1 and CDR2: SQVTM and ANQGSEA. After removal of 4 bases from V and 4 bases from J, the junction contained 13 bases not matched to a gene. This CDR3 has 16 amino acids. The CDR3 here is CSVVGGQGLESYGYTF. The CDR3 bases are TGCAGCGTTGTGGGGGGACAGGGCCTTGAGAGCTATGGCTACACCTTC. Supplemented by reference TRBV29-1 and TRBJ1-2, the full variable domain reads SAVISQKPSRDICQRGTSLTIQCQVDSQVTMMFWYRQQPGQSLTLIATANQGSEATYESGFVIDKFPISRPNLTFSTLTVSNMSPEDSSIYLCSVVGGQGLESYGYTFGSGTRLTVV.

The table lists this clonotype with a few counts. The chain employs TRBV5-4 and TRBJ2-1; 7 bases agree with TRBD1. This CDR3 spans 15 amino acids. V dropped 0 bases and J dropped 5; count of bases not matched to a gene: 5. Germline loops: CDR1 SGHNT, CDR2 YYREEE (reference sequence). The CDR3 DNA follows: TGTGCCAGCAGCTTGGTGAGGGGGCAAAACAATGAGCAGTTCTTC. Translated: CASSLVRGQNNEQFF.

As regards this clonotype: Germline is not matched at one junction end, which may reflect a read error. The chain is built from TRBV10-3 and TRBJ2-7; possible D gene TRBD2, 6 bases. CDR1 and CDR2 (germline): ENHRY, SYGVKD. The CDR3 contains 14 residues. The CDR3 DNA sequence: TGTGCCAGCAGTGAGACTGGGACTTACTACGAGCAGTACTTC. It codes for CASSETGTYYEQYF.

This sequence joins TRBV19 and TRBJ2-5, with 7 bases fitting TRBD1. This CDR3 is built from 16 residues. Trimming cost V 3 bases and J 4 bases; bases outside gene matches: 11. CDR1 and CDR2 from the germline V gene are LNHDA and SQIVND (reference sequence). CDR3 protein: CASSIQSRGNRETQYF. In nucleotides, the CDR3 is TGTGCCAGTAGTATCCAGTCCAGGGGGAACCGAGAGACCCAGTACTTC.

This chain uses TRBV7-9 with TRBJ1-1; 7 bases align to TRBD1. The length of the CDR3 is 15 residues. V lost 5 bases, J lost 0 bases, and 6 bases stayed unmatched. Germline CDR1 and CDR2: SEHNR and FQNEAQ (reference sequence). Here the CDR3 reads CASSRQGGLNTEAFF. The CDR3, as DNA: TGTGCCAGCAGCAGACAGGGAGGCTTGAACACTGAAGCTTTCTTT.